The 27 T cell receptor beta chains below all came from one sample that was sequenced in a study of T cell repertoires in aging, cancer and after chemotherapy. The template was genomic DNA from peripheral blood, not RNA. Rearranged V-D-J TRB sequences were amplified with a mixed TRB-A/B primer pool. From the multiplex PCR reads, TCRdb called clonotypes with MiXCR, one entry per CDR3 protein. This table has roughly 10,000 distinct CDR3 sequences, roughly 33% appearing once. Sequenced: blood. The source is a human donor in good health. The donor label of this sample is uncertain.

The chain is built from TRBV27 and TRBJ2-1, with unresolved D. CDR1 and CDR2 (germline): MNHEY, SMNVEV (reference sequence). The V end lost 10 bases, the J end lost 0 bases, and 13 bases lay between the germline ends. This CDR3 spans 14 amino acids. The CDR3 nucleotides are TGTGCCACCGGACGGGCGAGCTCCTACAATGAGCAGTTCTTC. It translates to CATGRASSYNEQFF.

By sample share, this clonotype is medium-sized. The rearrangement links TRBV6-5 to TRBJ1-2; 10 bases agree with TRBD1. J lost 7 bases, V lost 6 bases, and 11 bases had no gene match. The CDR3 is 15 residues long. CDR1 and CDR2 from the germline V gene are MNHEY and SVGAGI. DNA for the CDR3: TGTGCCAGCAGGAACGACCGACAGGGGGCGAGTGGCTACACCTTC. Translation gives CASRNDRQGASGYTF.

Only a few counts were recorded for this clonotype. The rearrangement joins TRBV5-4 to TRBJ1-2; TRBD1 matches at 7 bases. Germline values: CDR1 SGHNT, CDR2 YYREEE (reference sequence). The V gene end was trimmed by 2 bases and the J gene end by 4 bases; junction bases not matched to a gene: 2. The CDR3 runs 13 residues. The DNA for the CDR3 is TGTGCCAGCAGCTTCCCAGGGGGCTATGGCTACACCTTC. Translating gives CASSFPGGYGYTF.

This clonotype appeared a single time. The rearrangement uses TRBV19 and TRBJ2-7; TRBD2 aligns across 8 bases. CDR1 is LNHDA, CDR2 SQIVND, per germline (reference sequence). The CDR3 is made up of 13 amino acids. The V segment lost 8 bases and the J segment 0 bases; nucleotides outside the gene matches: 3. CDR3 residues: CASSGTSSYEQYF. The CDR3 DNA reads TGTGCCAGTTCCGGGACTAGCTCCTACGAGCAGTACTTC. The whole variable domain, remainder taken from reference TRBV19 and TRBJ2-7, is DGGITQSPKYLFRKEGQNVTLSCEQNLNHDAMYWYRQDPGQGLRLIYYSQIVNDFQKGDIAEGYSVSREKKESFPLTVTSAQKNPTAFYLCASSGTSSYEQYFGPGTRLTVT.

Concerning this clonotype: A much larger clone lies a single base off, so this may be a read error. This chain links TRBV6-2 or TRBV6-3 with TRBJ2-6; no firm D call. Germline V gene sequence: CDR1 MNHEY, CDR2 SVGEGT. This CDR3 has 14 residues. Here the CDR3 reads CASSYSSGTNVLTF. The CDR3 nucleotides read TGTGCCAGCAGTTACAGCTCTGGGACCAACGTCCTGACTTTC.

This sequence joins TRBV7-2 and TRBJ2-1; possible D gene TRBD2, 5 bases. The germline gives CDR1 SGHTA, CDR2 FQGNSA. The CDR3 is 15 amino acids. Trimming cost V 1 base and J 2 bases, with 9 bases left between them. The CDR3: CASSLGVGTYNEQFF. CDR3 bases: TGTGCCAGCAGCTTAGGTGTCGGGACCTACAATGAGCAGTTCTTC.

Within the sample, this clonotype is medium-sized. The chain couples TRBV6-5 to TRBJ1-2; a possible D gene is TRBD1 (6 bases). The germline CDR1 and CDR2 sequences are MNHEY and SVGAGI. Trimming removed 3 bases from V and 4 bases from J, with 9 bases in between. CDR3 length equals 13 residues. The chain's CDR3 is CASSYGRGYGYTF. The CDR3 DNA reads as TGTGCCAGCAGTTATGGCAGGGGCTATGGCTACACCTTC.

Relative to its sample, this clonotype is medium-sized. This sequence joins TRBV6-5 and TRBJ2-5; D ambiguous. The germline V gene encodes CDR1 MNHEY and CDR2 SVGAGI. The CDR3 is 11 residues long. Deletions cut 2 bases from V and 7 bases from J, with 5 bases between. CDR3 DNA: TGTGCCAGCAGTTACGGCACGACCCAGTACTTC. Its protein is CASSYGTTQYF.

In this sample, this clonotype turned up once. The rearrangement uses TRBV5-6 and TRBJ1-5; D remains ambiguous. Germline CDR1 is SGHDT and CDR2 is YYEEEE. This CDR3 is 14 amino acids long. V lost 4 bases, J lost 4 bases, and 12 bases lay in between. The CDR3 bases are TGTGCCAGCAGCCACGAGGGAGAAAATCAGCCCCAGCATTTT. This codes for CASSHEGENQPQHF.

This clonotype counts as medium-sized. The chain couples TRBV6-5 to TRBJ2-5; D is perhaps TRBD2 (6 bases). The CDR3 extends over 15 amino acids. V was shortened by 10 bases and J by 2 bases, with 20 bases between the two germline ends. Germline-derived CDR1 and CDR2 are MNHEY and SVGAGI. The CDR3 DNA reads TGTGCCACCCTCCCAGGGTATGGAGGGCAAGAGACCCAGTACTTC. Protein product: CATLPGYGGQETQYF.

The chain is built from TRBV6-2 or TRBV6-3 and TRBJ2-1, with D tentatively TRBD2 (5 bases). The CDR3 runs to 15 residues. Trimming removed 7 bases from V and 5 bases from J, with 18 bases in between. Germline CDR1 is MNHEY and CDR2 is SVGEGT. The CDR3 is CASNVRTGLHNEQFF. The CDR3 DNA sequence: TGTGCCAGCAACGTTAGGACTGGCCTCCACAATGAGCAGTTCTTC.

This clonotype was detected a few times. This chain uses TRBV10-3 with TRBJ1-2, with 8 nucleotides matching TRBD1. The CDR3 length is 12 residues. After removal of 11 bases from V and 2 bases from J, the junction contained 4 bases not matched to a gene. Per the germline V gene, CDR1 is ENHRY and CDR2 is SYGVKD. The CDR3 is CAVGQGNYGYTF. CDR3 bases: TGTGCCGTCGGACAGGGAAACTATGGCTACACCTTC.

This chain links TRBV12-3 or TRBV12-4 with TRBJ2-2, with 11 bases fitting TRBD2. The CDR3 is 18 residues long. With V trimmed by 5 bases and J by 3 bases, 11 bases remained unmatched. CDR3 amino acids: CASSPLTSGDTYTGELFF. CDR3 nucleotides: TGTGCCAGCAGTCCTCTGACTAGCGGGGACACTTACACCGGGGAGCTGTTTTTT.

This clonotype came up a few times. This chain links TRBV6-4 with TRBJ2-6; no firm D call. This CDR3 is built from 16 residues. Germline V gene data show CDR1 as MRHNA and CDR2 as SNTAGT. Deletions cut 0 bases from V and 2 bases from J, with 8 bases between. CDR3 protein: CASSDSGGTGANVLTF. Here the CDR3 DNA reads TGTGCCAGCAGTGACTCGGGTGGGACTGGGGCCAACGTCCTGACTTTC.

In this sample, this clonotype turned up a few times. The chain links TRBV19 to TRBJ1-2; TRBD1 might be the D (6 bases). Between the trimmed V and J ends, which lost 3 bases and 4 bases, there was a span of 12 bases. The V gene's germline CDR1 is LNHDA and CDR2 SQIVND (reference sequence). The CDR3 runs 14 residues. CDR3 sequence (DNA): TGTGCCAGTAGTATCCCCGGACAGAGCTATGGCTACACCTTC. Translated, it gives CASSIPGQSYGYTF.

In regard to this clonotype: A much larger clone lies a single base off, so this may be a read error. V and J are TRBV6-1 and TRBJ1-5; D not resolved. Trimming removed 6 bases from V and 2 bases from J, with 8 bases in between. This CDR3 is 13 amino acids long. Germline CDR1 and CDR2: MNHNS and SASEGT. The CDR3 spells CASRHGGNQPQHF. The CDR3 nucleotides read TGTGCCAGCAGACATGGGGGCAATCAGCCCCAGCATTTT.

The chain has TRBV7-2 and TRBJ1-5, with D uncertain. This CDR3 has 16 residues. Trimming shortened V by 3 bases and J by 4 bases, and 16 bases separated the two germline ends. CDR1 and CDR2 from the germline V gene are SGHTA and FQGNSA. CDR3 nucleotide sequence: TGTGCCAGCAGCTTGAGAGGCGTGGACGGGAATCAGCCCCAGCATTTT. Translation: CASSLRGVDGNQPQHF. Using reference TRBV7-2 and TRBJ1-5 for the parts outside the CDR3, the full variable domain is GAGVSQSPSNKVTEKGKDVELRCDPISGHTALYWYRQSLGQGLEFLIYFQGNSAPDKSGLPSDRFSAERTGGSVSTLTIQRTQQEDSAVYLCASSLRGVDGNQPQHFGDGTRLSIL.

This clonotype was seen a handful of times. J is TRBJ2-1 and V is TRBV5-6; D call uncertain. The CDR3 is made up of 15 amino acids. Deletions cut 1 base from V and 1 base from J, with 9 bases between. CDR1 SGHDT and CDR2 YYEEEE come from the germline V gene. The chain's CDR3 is CASSLNMGSYNEQFF. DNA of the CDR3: TGTGCCAGCAGCTTGAATATGGGGTCCTACAATGAGCAGTTCTTC.

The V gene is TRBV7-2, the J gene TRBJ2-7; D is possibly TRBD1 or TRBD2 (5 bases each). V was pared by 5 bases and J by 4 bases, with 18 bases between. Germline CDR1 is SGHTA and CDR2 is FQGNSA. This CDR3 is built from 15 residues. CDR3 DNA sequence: TGTGCCAGCAGCCCAACCTCGTTGGGACGATACGAGCAGTACTTC. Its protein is CASSPTSLGRYEQYF. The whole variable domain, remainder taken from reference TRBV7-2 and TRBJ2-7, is GAGVSQSPSNKVTEKGKDVELRCDPISGHTALYWYRQSLGQGLEFLIYFQGNSAPDKSGLPSDRFSAERTGGSVSTLTIQRTQQEDSAVYLCASSPTSLGRYEQYFGPGTRLTVT.

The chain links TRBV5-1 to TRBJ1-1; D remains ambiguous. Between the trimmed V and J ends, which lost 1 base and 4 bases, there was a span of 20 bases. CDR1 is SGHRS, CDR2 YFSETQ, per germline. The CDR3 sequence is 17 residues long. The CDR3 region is CASSLFLGQSSGTEAFF. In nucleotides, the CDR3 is TGCGCCAGCAGCTTGTTCTTGGGTCAATCATCGGGCACTGAAGCTTTCTTT.

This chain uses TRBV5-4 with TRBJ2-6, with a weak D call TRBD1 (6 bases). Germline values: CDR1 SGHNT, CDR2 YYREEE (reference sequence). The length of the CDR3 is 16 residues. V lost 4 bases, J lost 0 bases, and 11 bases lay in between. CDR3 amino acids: CASSPWGLSGANVLTF. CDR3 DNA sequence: TGTGCCAGCAGCCCCTGGGGGCTCTCTGGGGCCAACGTCCTGACTTTC.

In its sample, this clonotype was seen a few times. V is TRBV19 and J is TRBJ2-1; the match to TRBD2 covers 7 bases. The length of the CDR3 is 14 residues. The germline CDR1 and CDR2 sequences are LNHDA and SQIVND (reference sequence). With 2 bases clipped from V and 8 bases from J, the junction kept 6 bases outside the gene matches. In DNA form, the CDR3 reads TGTGCCAGTAGTATATCAGCGGGAATCGATGAGCAGTTCTTC. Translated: CASSISAGIDEQFF.

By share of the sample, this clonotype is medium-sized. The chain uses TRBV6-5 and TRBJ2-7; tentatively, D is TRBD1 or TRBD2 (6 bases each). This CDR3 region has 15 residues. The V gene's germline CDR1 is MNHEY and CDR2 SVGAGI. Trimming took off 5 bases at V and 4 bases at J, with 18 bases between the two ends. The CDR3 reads CASSNKGGEGYEQYF. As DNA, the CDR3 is TGTGCCAGCAGTAACAAGGGGGGCGAGGGGTACGAGCAGTACTTC.

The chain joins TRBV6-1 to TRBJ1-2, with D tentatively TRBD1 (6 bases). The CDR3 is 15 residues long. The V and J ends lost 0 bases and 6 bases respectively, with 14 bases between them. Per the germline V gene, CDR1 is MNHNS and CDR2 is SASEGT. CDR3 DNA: TGTGCCAGCAGTGAAGCCCGGGGGCGCCTGAATGGCTACACCTTC. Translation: CASSEARGRLNGYTF.

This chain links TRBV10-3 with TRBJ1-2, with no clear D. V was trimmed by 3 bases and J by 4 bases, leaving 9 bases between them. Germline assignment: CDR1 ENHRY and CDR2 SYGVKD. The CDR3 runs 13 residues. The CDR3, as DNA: TGTGCCATCAGTGACACGGACCTCTATGGCTACACCTTC. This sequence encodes CAISDTDLYGYTF.

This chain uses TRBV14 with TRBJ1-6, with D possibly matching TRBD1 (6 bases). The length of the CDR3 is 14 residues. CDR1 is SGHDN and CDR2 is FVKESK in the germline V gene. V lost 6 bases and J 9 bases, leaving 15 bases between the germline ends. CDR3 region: CASSKGHGGSPLHF. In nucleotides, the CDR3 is TGTGCCAGCAGTAAGGGACATGGAGGTTCACCCCTCCACTTT.

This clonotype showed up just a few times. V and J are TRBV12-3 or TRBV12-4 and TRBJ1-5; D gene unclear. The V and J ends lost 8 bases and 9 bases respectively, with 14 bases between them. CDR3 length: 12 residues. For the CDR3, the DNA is TGTGCCAGCGCGTCCGACCCCGGGCCCCAGCATTTT. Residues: CASASDPGPQHF.